This entry lists 15 T cell receptor beta chains sequenced from one sample in a study of blood T cell repertoires in COVID-19. Data came from immunoSEQ multiplex PCR; TCRdb stores just in-frame clones and leaves some out. The sample carries about 200,000 clones, over 75% recorded once. The sequencing sample was made of peripheral blood. These TCRs come from a woman aged 80 or over with acute or convalescent COVID-19.

V and J are TRBV9 and TRBJ2-1; 7 bases match TRBD1. Germline loops: CDR1 SGDLS, CDR2 YYNGEE. CDR3 length equals 16 residues. V lost 3 bases and J lost 5; bases outside the gene matches: 11. CDR3 in amino acids: CASSAKTGWGNNEQFF. The CDR3 coding sequence is TGTGCCAGCAGCGCTAAGACAGGGTGGGGTAACAATGAGCAGTTCTTC.

The V call is TRBV30, the J call TRBJ1-6, with D uncertain. The CDR3 is made up of 11 amino acids. Trimming shortened V by 3 bases and J by 11 bases, and 8 bases separated the two germline ends. The germline gives CDR1 GTSNPN, CDR2 SVGIG (reference sequence). CDR3 region: CAWSAGTPLHF. In DNA, the CDR3 is TGTGCCTGGAGCGCGGGCACACCCCTCCACTTT. Based on the CDR3 plus reference TRBV30 and TRBJ1-6, the full variable domain is SQTIHQWPATLVQPVGSPLSLECTVEGTSNPNLYWYRQAAGRGLQLLFYSVGIGQISSEVPQNLSASRPQDRQFILSSKKLLLSDSGFYLCAWSAGTPLHFGNGTRLTVT.

This clone was picked up one time. This chain links TRBV4-2 with TRBJ1-2; D may be TRBD1 (6 bases). CDR1 and CDR2 (germline): LGHNA, YNFKEQ. V lost 4 bases and J 1 base, leaving 19 bases between the germline ends. The CDR3 sequence is 17 residues long. DNA for the CDR3: TGTGCCAGCAGCCGATATTTAACCGGGACACATAACTATGGCTACACCTTC. This sequence encodes CASSRYLTGTHNYGYTF.

This clone has only one observation. The V call is TRBV2, the J call TRBJ1-6; D gene unclear. V lost 7 bases, J lost 8 bases, and 21 bases lay in between. This CDR3 region has 16 residues. Germline V CDR1 and CDR2: SNHLY, FYNNEI. The CDR3 sequence: CASKASEGGGHSPLHF. In DNA form, the CDR3 reads TGTGCCAGCAAAGCTTCTGAGGGCGGAGGTCATTCACCCCTCCACTTT.

The chain employs TRBV2 and TRBJ1-3; a possible D gene is TRBD1 (6 bases). Germline loops: CDR1 SNHLY, CDR2 FYNNEI. V gave up 6 bases and J gave up 0 bases, with 12 bases separating them. The CDR3 spans 15 residues. This CDR3 reads CASREQGTSGNTIYF. The CDR3 region has the DNA TGTGCCAGCAGAGAACAGGGAACCTCTGGAAACACCATATATTTT.

V gene TRBV24-1 combines with J gene TRBJ2-3; 7 bases match TRBD1. The CDR3 sequence is 14 residues long. J gave up 2 bases and V 6 bases, and 4 bases lay outside the gene matches. Germline assignment: CDR1 KGHDR and CDR2 SFDVKD. Written as DNA, the CDR3 is TGTGCCACCAGTAAGGGACAGAACACAGATACGCAGTATTTT. Encoded protein: CATSKGQNTDTQYF.

The rearrangement uses TRBV19 and TRBJ1-3, with no clear D. Trimming removed 4 bases at V and 0 bases at J, with 7 bases between. Per the germline V gene, CDR1 is LNHDA and CDR2 is SQIVND (reference sequence). This CDR3 is built from 14 residues. The CDR3 reads CASSRQDSGNTIYF. The CDR3 bases are TGTGCCAGTAGTAGGCAGGACTCTGGAAACACCATATATTTT.

This clone has just one count. This chain connects TRBV4-2 to TRBJ2-7, with a possible D match to TRBD2 (6 bases). CDR1 LGHNA and CDR2 YNFKEQ come from the germline V gene. V was clipped by 1 base and J by 2 bases, with 15 bases between them. This CDR3 spans 16 amino acids. CDR3: CASSQVPAGPTYEQYF. The CDR3 DNA reads as TGTGCCAGCAGCCAAGTACCAGCGGGCCCTACCTACGAGCAGTACTTC.

The chain couples TRBV27 to TRBJ1-2, with TRBD1 identical over 10 bases. Losses at the gene ends were 5 bases for V and 6 bases for J; bases not matched to a gene: 12. CDR1 is MNHEY, CDR2 SMNVEV, per germline (reference sequence). CDR3 length: 16 amino acids. CDR3 in amino acids: CASSIFGQGERDGYTF. CDR3 in DNA: TGTGCCAGCAGTATATTTGGACAGGGGGAAAGGGATGGCTACACCTTC.

The chain links TRBV7-3 to TRBJ2-2; D is unresolved. The V gene lost 1 base and the J gene lost 2 bases, with 5 bases spanning the gap. The CDR3 consists of 14 residues. CDR1 and CDR2 (germline): SGHTA, FQGTGA. CDR3 DNA: TGTGCCAGCAGCTTAAATAGAAACACCGGGGAGCTGTTTTTT. Translated: CASSLNRNTGELFF. Using reference TRBV7-3 and TRBJ2-2 for the parts outside the CDR3, the full variable domain is GAGVSQTPSNKVTEKGKYVELRCDPISGHTALYWYRQSLGQGPEFLIYFQGTGAADDSGLPNDRFFAVRPEGSVSTLKIQRTERGDSAVYLCASSLNRNTGELFFGEGSRLTVL.

The CDR3 DNA reads as TGCAGTGCTAGTTGGGGGGGGGATCAGCCCCAGCATTTT. Its translation: CSASWGGDQPQHF. This sequence joins TRBV20-1 and TRBJ1-5; maybe TRBD1 (5 bases). CDR1 DFQATT and CDR2 SNEGSKA come from the germline V gene (reference sequence). CDR3 length: 13 residues. V gave up 3 bases and J gave up 5 bases, with 11 bases separating them.

This clone was counted many times. The chain combines TRBV7-2 with TRBJ1-2; D gene unclear. This CDR3 region has 13 residues. Trimming pared 1 base from V and 7 bases from J, leaving 10 bases between. The germline V gene has CDR1 SGHTA and CDR2 FQGNSA. The CDR3 region has the DNA TGTGCCAGCAGCTTAGTCCCGGGAGCTGGCTACACCTTC. Encoded protein: CASSLVPGAGYTF.

There are a few counts of this clone. V and J are TRBV12-3 or TRBV12-4 and TRBJ1-1, with 9 bases identical to TRBD1. The CDR3 has 13 residues. The J segment lost 7 bases and the V segment lost 5 bases, leaving 5 bases of the junction unmatched. The chain's CDR3 is CASSTQGAFEAFF. The DNA of the CDR3 is TGTGCCAGCAGTACACAGGGGGCGTTTGAAGCTTTCTTT.

J is TRBJ2-5 and V is TRBV7-7; D is unclear. Trimming cost V 1 base and J 2 bases, with 11 bases left between them. The CDR3 has 15 residues. Germline V gives CDR1 SSHAT, CDR2 FNYEAQ (reference sequence). CDR3 in DNA: TGTGCCAGCAGCTTAGGGAGTAGCCGACAAGAGACCCAGTACTTC. Translated: CASSLGSSRQETQYF.

This chain connects TRBV6-1 to TRBJ1-5; D not certain. Trimming removed 0 bases from V and 0 bases from J, with 9 bases in between. Germline CDR1 reads MNHNS; CDR2 reads SASEGT. This CDR3 is built from 16 residues. The CDR3 DNA follows: TGTGCCAGCAGTGAAGCTACAGCTTATAGCAATCAGCCCCAGCATTTT. Amino acids: CASSEATAYSNQPQHF.